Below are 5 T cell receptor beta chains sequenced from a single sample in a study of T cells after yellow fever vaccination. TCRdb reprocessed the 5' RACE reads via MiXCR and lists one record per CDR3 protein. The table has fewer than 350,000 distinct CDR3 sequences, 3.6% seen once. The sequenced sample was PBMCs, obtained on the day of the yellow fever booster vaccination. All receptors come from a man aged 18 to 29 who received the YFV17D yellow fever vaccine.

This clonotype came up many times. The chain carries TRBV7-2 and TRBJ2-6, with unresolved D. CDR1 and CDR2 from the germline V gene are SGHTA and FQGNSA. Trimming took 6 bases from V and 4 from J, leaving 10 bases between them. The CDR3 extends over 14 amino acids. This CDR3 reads CASSGYSGANVLTF. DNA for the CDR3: TGTGCCAGCAGTGGTTATTCCGGGGCCAACGTCCTGACTTTC. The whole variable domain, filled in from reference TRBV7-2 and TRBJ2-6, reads GAGVSQSPSNKVTEKGKDVELRCDPISGHTALYWYRQSLGQGLEFLIYFQGNSAPDKSGLPSDRFSAERTGGSVSTLTIQRTQQEDSAVYLCASSGYSGANVLTFGAGSRLTVL.

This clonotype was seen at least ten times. The CDR3 reads CASSFNPLAGGQEQYF. In DNA form, the CDR3 reads TGTGCCAGCAGCTTCAATCCCCTCGCGGGGGGCCAAGAGCAGTACTTC. J is TRBJ2-7 and V is TRBV7-2; 8 nucleotides line up with TRBD2. The CDR3 totals 16 residues. The germline gives CDR1 SGHTA, CDR2 FQGNSA. After removal of 3 bases from V and 7 bases from J, the junction contained 14 bases not matched to a gene.

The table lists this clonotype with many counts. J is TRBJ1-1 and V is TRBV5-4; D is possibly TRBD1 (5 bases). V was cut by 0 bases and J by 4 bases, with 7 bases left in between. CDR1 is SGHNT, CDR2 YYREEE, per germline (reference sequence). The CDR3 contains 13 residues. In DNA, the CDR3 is TGTGCCAGCAGCTTGGTTCAGGGCACTGAAGCTTTCTTT. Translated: CASSLVQGTEAFF. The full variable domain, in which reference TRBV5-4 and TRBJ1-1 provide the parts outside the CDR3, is ETGVTQSPTHLIKTRGQQVTLRCSSQSGHNTVSWYQQALGQGPQFIFQYYREEENGRGNFPPRFSGLQFPNYSSELNVNALELDDSALYLCASSLVQGTEAFFGQGTRLTVV.

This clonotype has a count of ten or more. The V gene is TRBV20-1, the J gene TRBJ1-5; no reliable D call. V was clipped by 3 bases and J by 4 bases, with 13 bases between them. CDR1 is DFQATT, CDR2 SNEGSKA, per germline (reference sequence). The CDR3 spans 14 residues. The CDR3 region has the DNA TGCAGTGCTAGGGCCGGGGATCTTAATCAGCCCCAGCATTTT. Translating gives CSARAGDLNQPQHF.

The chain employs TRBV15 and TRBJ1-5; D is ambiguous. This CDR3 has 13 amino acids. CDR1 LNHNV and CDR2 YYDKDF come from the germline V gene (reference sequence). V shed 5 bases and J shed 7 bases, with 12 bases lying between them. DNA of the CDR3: TGTGCCACCAGCTCCTCGGCGGGACAGCCCCAGCATTTT. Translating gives CATSSSAGQPQHF. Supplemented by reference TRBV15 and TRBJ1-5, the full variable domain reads DAMVIQNPRYQVTQFGKPVTLSCSQTLNHNVMYWYQQKSSQAPKLLFHYYDKDFNNEADTPDNFQSRRPNTSFCFLDIRSPGLGDTAMYLCATSSSAGQPQHFGDGTRLSIL.